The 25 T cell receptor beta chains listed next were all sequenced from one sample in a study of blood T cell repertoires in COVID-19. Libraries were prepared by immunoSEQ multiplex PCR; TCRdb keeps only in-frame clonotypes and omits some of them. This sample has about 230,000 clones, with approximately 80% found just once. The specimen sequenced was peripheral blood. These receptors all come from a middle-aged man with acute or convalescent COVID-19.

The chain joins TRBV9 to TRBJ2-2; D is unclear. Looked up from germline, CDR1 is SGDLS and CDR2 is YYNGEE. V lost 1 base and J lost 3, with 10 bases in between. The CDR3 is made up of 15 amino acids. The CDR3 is CASSVTEQHTGELFF. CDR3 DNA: TGTGCCAGCAGCGTAACCGAACAACACACCGGGGAGCTGTTTTTT.

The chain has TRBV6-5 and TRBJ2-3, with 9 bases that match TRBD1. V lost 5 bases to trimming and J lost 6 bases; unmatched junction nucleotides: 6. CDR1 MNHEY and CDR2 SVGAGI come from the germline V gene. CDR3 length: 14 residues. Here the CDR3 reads CASSPPGTGDTQYF. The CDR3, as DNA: TGTGCCAGCAGTCCGCCCGGGACAGGGGATACGCAGTATTTT.

This CDR3 is CASGLVLTGGIYEQYF. The CDR3 bases are TGTGCTAGTGGTTTGGTACTGACAGGGGGCATCTACGAGCAGTACTTC. The chain has TRBV12-5 and TRBJ2-7; 10 positions agree with TRBD1. J was trimmed by 3 bases and V by 0 bases; bases with no gene match: 5. Germline V gene data show CDR1 as LGHNT and CDR2 as FRNRAP. The CDR3 runs 16 residues.

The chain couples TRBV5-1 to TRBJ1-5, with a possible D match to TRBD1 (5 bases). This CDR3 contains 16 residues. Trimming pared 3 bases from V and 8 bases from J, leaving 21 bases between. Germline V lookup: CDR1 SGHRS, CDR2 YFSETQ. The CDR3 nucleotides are TGCGCCAGCAGCTCCGTCCCGGGTCTTGGGGCGGAGCCCCAGCATTTT. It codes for CASSSVPGLGAEPQHF.

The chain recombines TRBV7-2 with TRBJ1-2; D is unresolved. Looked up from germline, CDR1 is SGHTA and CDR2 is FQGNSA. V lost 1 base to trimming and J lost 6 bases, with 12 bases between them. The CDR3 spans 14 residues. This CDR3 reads CASSLGFPADGYTF. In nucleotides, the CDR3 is TGTGCCAGCAGCTTAGGATTCCCGGCGGATGGCTACACCTTC.

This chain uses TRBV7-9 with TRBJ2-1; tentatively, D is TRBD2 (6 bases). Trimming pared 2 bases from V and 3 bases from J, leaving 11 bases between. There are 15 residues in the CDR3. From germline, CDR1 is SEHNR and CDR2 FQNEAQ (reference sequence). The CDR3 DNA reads TGTGCCAGCAGCTTAAAGTCGGGAGACTACAATGAGCAGTTCTTC. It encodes CASSLKSGDYNEQFF.

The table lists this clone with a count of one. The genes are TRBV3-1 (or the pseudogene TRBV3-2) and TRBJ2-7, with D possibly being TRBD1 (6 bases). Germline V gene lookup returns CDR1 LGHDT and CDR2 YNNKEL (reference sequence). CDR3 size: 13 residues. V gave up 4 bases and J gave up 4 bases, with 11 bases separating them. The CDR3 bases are TGTGCCAGCAGCCCCATGACAGGTTACGAGCAGTACTTC. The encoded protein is CASSPMTGYEQYF.

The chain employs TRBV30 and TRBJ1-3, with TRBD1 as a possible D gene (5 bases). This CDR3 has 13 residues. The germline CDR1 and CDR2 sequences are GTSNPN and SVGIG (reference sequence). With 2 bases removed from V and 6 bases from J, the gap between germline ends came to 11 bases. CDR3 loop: CAWSRQGANTIYF. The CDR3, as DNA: TGTGCCTGGAGTAGGCAGGGCGCAAACACCATATATTTT.

The CDR3 DNA reads TGTGCCAGCAGCGGGGGGTCCCTCTCCTACGAGCAGTACTTC. Its protein is CASSGGSLSYEQYF. The rearrangement links TRBV2 to TRBJ2-7; 7 positions agree with TRBD2. Germline V gene lookup returns CDR1 SNHLY and CDR2 FYNNEI. The CDR3 loop spans 14 amino acids. The junction had 5 bases not matched to a gene; V was cut back by 6 bases and J by 0 bases.

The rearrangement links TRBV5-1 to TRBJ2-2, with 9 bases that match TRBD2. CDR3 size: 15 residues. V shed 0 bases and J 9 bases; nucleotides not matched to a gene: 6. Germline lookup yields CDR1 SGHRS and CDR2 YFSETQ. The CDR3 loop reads CASSLDGSGSWELFF. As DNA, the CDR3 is TGCGCCAGCAGCTTGGACGGTAGCGGGAGCTGGGAGCTGTTTTTT.

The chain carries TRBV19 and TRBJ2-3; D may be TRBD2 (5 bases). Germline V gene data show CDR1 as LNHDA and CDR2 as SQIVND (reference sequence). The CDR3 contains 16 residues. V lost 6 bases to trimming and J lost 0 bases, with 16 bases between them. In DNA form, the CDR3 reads TGTGCCAGTAGCACGAGGGAAGACTCTAGCACAGATACGCAGTATTTT. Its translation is CASSTREDSSTDTQYF.

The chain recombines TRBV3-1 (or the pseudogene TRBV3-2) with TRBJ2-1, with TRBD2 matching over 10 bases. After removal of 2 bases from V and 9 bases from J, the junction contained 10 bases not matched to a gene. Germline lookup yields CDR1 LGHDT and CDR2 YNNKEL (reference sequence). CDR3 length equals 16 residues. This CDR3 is CASSQPLAGARGEQFF. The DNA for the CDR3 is TGTGCCAGCAGCCAACCCCTAGCGGGAGCCCGGGGTGAGCAGTTCTTC.

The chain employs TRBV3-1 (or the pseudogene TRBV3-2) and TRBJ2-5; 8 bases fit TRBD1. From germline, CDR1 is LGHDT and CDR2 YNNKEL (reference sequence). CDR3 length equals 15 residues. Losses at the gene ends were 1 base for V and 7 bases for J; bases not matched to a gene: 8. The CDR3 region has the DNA TGTGCCAGCAGCCAAGCCAGGGGGCCACATGGGACCCAGTACTTC. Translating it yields CASSQARGPHGTQYF.

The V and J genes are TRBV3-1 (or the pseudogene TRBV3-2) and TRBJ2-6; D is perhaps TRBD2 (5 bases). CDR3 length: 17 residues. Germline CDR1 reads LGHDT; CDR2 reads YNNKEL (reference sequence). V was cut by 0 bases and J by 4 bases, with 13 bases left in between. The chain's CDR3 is CASSQDRPGYGANVLTF. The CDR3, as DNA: TGTGCCAGCAGCCAAGATCGACCGGGATACGGGGCCAACGTCCTGACTTTC.

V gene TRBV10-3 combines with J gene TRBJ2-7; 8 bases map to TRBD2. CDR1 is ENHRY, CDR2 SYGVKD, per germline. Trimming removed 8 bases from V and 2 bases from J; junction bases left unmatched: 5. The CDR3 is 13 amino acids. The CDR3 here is CAIRNGGAYEQYF. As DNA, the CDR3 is TGTGCCATCCGTAACGGGGGGGCCTACGAGCAGTACTTC.

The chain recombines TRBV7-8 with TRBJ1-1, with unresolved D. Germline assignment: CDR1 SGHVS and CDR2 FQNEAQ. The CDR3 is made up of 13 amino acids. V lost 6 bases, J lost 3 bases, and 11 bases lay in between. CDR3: CASSRATDTEAFF. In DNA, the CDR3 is TGTGCCAGCAGTAGAGCAACAGACACTGAAGCTTTCTTT.

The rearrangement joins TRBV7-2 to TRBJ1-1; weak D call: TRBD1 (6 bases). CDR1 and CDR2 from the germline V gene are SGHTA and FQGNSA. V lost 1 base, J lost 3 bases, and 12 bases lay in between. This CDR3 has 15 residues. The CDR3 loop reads CASSLEWGQYTEAFF. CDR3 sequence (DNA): TGTGCCAGCAGCTTAGAGTGGGGACAATACACTGAAGCTTTCTTT. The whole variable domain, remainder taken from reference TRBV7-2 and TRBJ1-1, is GAGVSQSPSNKVTEKGKDVELRCDPISGHTALYWYRQSLGQGLEFLIYFQGNSAPDKSGLPSDRFSAERTGGSVSTLTIQRTQQEDSAVYLCASSLEWGQYTEAFFGQGTRLTVV.

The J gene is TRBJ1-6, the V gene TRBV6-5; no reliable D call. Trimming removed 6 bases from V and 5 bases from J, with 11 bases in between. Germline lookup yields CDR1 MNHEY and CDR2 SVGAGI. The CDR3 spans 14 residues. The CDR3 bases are TGTGCCAGCAGAAAAACAGATGATAATTCACCCCTCCACTTT. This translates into CASRKTDDNSPLHF.

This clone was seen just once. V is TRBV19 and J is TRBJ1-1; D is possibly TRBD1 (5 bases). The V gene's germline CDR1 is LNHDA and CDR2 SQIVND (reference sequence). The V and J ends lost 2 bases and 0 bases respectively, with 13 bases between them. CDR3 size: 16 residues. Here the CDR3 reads CASSIIGAGMNTEAFF. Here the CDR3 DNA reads TGTGCCAGTAGTATAATTGGGGCAGGGATGAACACTGAAGCTTTCTTT. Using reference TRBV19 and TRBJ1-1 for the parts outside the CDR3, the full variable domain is DGGITQSPKYLFRKEGQNVTLSCEQNLNHDAMYWYRQDPGQGLRLIYYSQIVNDFQKGDIAEGYSVSREKKESFPLTVTSAQKNPTAFYLCASSIIGAGMNTEAFFGQGTRLTVV.

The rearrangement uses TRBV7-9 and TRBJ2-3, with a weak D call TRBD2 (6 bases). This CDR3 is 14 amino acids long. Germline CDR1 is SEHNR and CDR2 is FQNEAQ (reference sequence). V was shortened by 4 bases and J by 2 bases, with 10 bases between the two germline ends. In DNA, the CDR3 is TGTGCCAGCAGCTGGGGCGGGGTCACAGATACGCAGTATTTT. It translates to CASSWGGVTDTQYF.

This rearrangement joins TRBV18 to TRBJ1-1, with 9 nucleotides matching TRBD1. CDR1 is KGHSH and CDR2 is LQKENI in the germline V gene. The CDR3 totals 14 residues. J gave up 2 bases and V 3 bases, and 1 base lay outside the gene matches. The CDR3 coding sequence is TGTGCCAGCTCACCTACAGGGGGCAACACTGAAGCTTTCTTT. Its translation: CASSPTGGNTEAFF.

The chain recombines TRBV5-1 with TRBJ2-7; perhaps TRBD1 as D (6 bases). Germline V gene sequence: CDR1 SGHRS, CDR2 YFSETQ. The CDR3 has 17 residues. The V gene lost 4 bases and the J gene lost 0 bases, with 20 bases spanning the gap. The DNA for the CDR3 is TGCGCCAGCAGCGGGGGACGGACAGCAACCAACTCCTACGAGCAGTACTTC. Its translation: CASSGGRTATNSYEQYF.

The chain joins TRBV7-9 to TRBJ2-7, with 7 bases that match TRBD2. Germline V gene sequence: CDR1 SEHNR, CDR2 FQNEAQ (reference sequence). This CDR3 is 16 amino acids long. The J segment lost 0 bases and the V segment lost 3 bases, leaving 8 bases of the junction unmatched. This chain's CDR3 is CASSFSIAGLSYEQYF. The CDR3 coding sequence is TGTGCCAGCAGCTTCTCGATAGCGGGCCTCTCCTACGAGCAGTACTTC.

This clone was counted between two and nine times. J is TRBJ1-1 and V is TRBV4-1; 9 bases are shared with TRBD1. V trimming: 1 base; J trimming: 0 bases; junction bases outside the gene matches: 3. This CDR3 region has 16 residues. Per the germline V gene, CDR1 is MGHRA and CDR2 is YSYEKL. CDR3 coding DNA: TGCGCCAGCAGCCAAGGACAGGGGGTTATGAACACTGAAGCTTTCTTT. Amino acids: CASSQGQGVMNTEAFF.

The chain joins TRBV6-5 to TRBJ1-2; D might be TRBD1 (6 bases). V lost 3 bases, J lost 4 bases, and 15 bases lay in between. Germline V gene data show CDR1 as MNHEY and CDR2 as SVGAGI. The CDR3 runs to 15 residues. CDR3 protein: CASSYNGQGTYGYTF. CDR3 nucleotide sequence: TGTGCCAGCAGTTATAATGGGCAGGGGACCTATGGCTACACCTTC.